This TCR beta chain was found in a study of PD-L1 blockade in urothelial cancer. This CDR3 is built from 14 residues. The V gene's germline CDR1 is SGHRS and CDR2 YFSETQ. Unmatched junction bases numbered 7, after V lost 4 bases and J lost 4 bases. Data came from immunoSEQ multiplex PCR; TCRdb stores just in-frame clones and leaves some out. The repertoire holds about 63,000 clones, with 65% to 90% as singletons. Time point noted: pretreatment peripheral blood. The chain is built from TRBV5-1 and TRBJ1-2, with 7 bases matching TRBD1. The receptor was isolated from a man aged 65 to 79 with urothelial cancer. This specimen consisted of PBMCs, obtained around atezolizumab (anti-PD-L1) treatment. The CDR3: CASSPQGQSYGYTF. The CDR3 nucleotides are TGCGCCAGCAGCCCACAGGGACAGAGCTATGGCTACACCTTC.